This T cell receptor (beta chain) was sequenced in a study of blood T cell repertoires in COVID-19. Study summary: Specimens from acute and convalescent COVID-19 originated in the United States, Italy and Spain. T cells, B-cell-depleted T cells, or PBMCs provided the cDNA or gDNA that served as material.

Germline loops: CDR1 LGHNA, CDR2 YNFKEQ. The CDR3 covers 18 residues. J was trimmed by 5 bases and V by 2 bases; bases with no gene match: 16. Authors' data handling: The authors estimated nucleated cell counts from reference gene primer amplification. Some clones are missing from TCRdb's copy, which holds only in-frame ones; the method was immunoSEQ multiplex PCR. The V and J calls and clone size come from that table; D and trimming were worked out from the DNA. The sample yields tens of thousands of clones, approximately 90% seen once. The chain links TRBV4-2 to TRBJ2-7; TRBD1 aligns across 9 bases. The material sequenced was peripheral blood. The receptor's source is a human donor with active COVID-19. The donor label of this sample is uncertain. The CDR3 nucleotides are TGTGCCAGCAGCCAATTCGGGAGCTGGGGACAGGGACTTCACGAGCAGTACTTC. Translated: CASSQFGSWGQGLHEQYF.